The rows below give T cell receptor beta chains drawn from one sample of a study of Graves' ophthalmopathy and Graves' hyperthyroidism. TCRdb ran MiXCR on the multiplex PCR reads and lists one entry per CDR3 protein. The sample includes about 390,000 distinct CDR3 sequences, about a sixth of them seen just once. The sample was peripheral blood. The receptors were sampled from an adult woman with stable Graves' hyperthyroidism. The CDR3 runs from the conserved cysteine through the conserved F or W. The D gene is left open where the match is weak. Size is omitted from some rows. Given values are once, few, many or a class for expanded clones.

cdr3_length	clone_size	d_call	v_call	j_call	cdr3_aa	cdr3_nt
16	many	TRBD1	TRBV5-1	TRBJ2-7	CASSFLGTGLTYEQYF	TGCGCCAGCAGCTTCCTGGGGACAGGGTTGACCTACGAGCAGTACTTC
13	many	NA	TRBV28	TRBJ2-7	CASKGGGSYEQYF	TGTGCCAGCAAGGGCGGCGGATCCTACGAGCAGTACTTC
15	NA	TRBD2	TRBV11-2	TRBJ2-7	CASSLRAGETYEQYF	TGTGCCAGCAGCCTAAGAGCGGGGGAAACCTACGAGCAGTACTTC
12	NA	NA	TRBV20-1	TRBJ2-7	CSASPSYYEQYF	TGCAGTGCTAGCCCTTCCTACTACGAGCAGTACTTC
14	many	TRBD2	TRBV2	TRBJ2-7	CASSGAGGAYEQYF	TGTGCCAGCAGTGGAGCGGGAGGGGCCTACGAGCAGTACTTC
19	many	TRBD1	TRBV7-8	TRBJ2-7	CASSLDSIFQDRGSYEQYF	TGTGCCAGCAGCTTAGACTCGATATTCCAGGACAGGGGCTCCTACGAGCAGTACTTC
15	many	TRBD1	TRBV27	TRBJ2-5	CASSADRGLSETKYF	TGTGCCAGCAGTGCCGACAGGGGGCTTTCAGAGACCAAGTACTTC
13	many	TRBD1	TRBV27	TRBJ2-5	CASSTGEQETQYF	TGTGCCAGCAGTACAGGGGAGCAAGAGACCCAGTACTTC
13	NA	NA	TRBV6-1	TRBJ1-2	CASRGIGDYGYTF	TGTGCCAGCAGGGGCATCGGGGACTATGGCTACACCTTC
15	many	TRBD2	TRBV4-3	TRBJ2-7	CASSYGLADAYEQYF	TGCGCCAGCAGCTATGGACTAGCGGATGCCTACGAGCAGTACTTC
14	many	NA	TRBV12-3/TRBV12-4	TRBJ1-1	CASSFQGMNTEAFF	TGTGCCAGCAGTTTTCAGGGTATGAACACTGAAGCTTTCTTT
14	few	TRBD1	TRBV12-3/TRBV12-4	TRBJ2-4	CASTLGQAKNIQYF	TGTGCCAGCACTCTGGGACAGGCTAAAAACATTCAGTACTTC
18	NA	NA	TRBV18	TRBJ1-1	CASSPSLGTGRANFEAFF	TGTGCCAGCTCACCGAGTTTGGGAACCGGACGGGCAAACTTTGAAGCTTTCTTT